Below, 11 T cell receptor beta chains from the same sample are listed, as sequenced in a study of T cell responses to AZD1222 COVID-19 vaccine. The data were produced by immunoSEQ multiplex PCR, yet TCRdb's version contains in-frame clones alone and is incomplete. The table includes around 200,000 clones, more than 75% detected once. Sample: peripheral blood, taken 28 days after the second AZD1222 dose. The receptor set was obtained from an adult who received the AZD1222 COVID-19 vaccine.

The chain recombines TRBV10-3 with TRBJ2-1; 8 nucleotides align to TRBD2. CDR3 length equals 13 residues. Germline trimming cut 2 bases from V and 13 bases from J; bases unmatched to any gene: 7. Germline values: CDR1 ENHRY, CDR2 SYGVKD. This chain's CDR3 is CAISEERESRQFF. DNA of the CDR3: TGTGCCATCAGTGAGGAGCGGGAGAGTAGACAGTTCTTC.

This clone was seen a single time. This sample includes further DNA sequences coding for the same CDR3. This rearrangement joins TRBV6-5 to TRBJ2-7; D not certain. CDR1 and CDR2 (germline): MNHEY, SVGAGI. Trimming pared 6 bases from V and 0 bases from J, leaving 6 bases between. The CDR3 length is 12 residues. This CDR3 reads CASSSSSYEQYF. The DNA of the CDR3 is TGTGCCAGCAGCTCTAGCTCCTACGAGCAGTACTTC.

The chain employs TRBV27 and TRBJ1-4; a weak D match, TRBD1 (5 bases). V lost 10 bases and J lost 4, with 13 bases in between. Germline V lookup: CDR1 MNHEY, CDR2 SMNVEV (reference sequence). CDR3 length equals 13 residues. The CDR3 loop is CATSGTGNEKLFF. The CDR3, as DNA: TGTGCCACCTCCGGGACGGGTAATGAAAAACTGTTTTTT.

The V gene is TRBV9, the J gene TRBJ1-2; possibly TRBD1 for D (5 bases). The V and J ends lost 1 base and 4 bases respectively, with 17 bases between them. The length of the CDR3 is 16 residues. Germline CDR1 reads SGDLS; CDR2 reads YYNGEE. CDR3: CASSVRASGGFYGYTF. CDR3 coding DNA: TGTGCCAGCAGCGTAAGAGCCTCGGGGGGGTTCTATGGCTACACCTTC.

This chain joins TRBV4-1 and TRBJ1-3, with 9 nucleotides matching TRBD1. V trimming: 4 bases; J trimming: 2 bases; junction bases outside the gene matches: 3. Germline CDR1 reads MGHRA; CDR2 reads YSYEKL. This CDR3 is built from 15 residues. The CDR3, as DNA: TGCGCCAGCAGCCCGAGGACAGGGGCTGGAAACACCATATATTTT. It translates to CASSPRTGAGNTIYF.

The V and J genes are TRBV4-2 and TRBJ2-2, with 16 positions matching TRBD2. V lost 0 bases to trimming and J lost 3 bases; unmatched junction nucleotides: 7. CDR1 and CDR2 (germline): LGHNA, YNFKEQ. CDR3 length: 20 residues. The CDR3 DNA reads as TGTGCCAGCAGCCAAGATTGGGGACTAGCGGGAGGGCGTGACACCGGGGAGCTGTTTTTT. Protein sequence: CASSQDWGLAGGRDTGELFF.

The V call is TRBV19, the J call TRBJ1-2; D remains ambiguous. Deletions cut 3 bases from V and 0 bases from J, with 11 bases between. The CDR3 has 15 amino acids. CDR1 and CDR2 from the germline V gene are LNHDA and SQIVND (reference sequence). CDR3 in amino acids: CASSMRQQPNYGYTF. The CDR3 DNA is TGTGCCAGTAGTATGAGGCAGCAACCTAACTATGGCTACACCTTC. The full variable domain, rest sourced from reference TRBV19 and TRBJ1-2, is DGGITQSPKYLFRKEGQNVTLSCEQNLNHDAMYWYRQDPGQGLRLIYYSQIVNDFQKGDIAEGYSVSREKKESFPLTVTSAQKNPTAFYLCASSMRQQPNYGYTFGSGTRLTVV.

The chain combines TRBV21-1 with TRBJ1-6. TRBV21-1 is a listed pseudogene. The CDR3 consists of 17 residues. CDR3 loop: CASSKDVGNKINSPLHF. The CDR3 DNA reads TGTGCCAGCAGCAAAGACGTAGGAAACAAGATTAATTCACCCCTCCACTTT.

This chain uses TRBV3-1 (or the pseudogene TRBV3-2) with TRBJ2-1; D is possibly TRBD2 (6 bases). V lost 1 base, J lost 1 base, and 14 bases lay in between. In germline, CDR1 is LGHDT, CDR2 YNNKEL (reference sequence). The CDR3 is 17 amino acids. The CDR3 coding sequence is TGTGCCAGCAGCCAAGTGGTGAGCGGGCCTTCCTACAATGAGCAGTTCTTC. Translating it yields CASSQVVSGPSYNEQFF.

The CDR3 DNA is TGTGCCAGCTCCCTATTGAGGGAGGGCCGCGCAGATACGCAGTATTTT. Translating it yields CASSLLREGRADTQYF. V gene TRBV18 combines with J gene TRBJ2-3, with 7 bases aligning to TRBD2. The V gene's germline CDR1 is KGHSH and CDR2 LQKENI. CDR3 length: 16 residues. V shed 6 bases, J shed 4 bases, and the junction held 13 bases outside the gene matches.

This chain connects TRBV9 to TRBJ2-5; D uncertain. The CDR3 loop spans 13 amino acids. The V gene's germline CDR1 is SGDLS and CDR2 YYNGEE. Deletions cut 4 bases from V and 7 bases from J, with 14 bases between. The CDR3 is CASSLEASGTQYF. The CDR3 nucleotides read TGTGCCAGCAGCCTCGAGGCCTCGGGGACCCAGTACTTC.